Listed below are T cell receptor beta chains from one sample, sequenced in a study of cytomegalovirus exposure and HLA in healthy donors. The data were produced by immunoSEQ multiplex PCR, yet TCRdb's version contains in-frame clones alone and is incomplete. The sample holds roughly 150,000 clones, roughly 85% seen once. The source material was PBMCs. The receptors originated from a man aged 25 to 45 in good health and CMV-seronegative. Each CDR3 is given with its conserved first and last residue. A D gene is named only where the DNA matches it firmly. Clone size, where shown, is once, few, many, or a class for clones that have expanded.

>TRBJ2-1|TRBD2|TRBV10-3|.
CAIKPSGDNEQFF
TGTGCCATCAAGCCTAGCGGTGACAATGAGCAGTTCTTC
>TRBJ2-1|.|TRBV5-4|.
CASSLGQALPYNEQFF
TGTGCCAGCAGCTTGGGACAAGCCCTTCCCTACAATGAGCAGTTCTTC
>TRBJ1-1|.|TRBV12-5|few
CASGIGGPEAFF
TGTGCTAGTGGTATAGGAGGGCCTGAAGCTTTCTTT
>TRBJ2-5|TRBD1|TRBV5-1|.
CASSLTGGGQTQYF
TGCGCCAGCAGCTTGACAGGGGGCGGACAGACCCAGTACTTC
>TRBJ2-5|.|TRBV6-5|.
CASSYSRANQETQYF
TGTGCCAGCAGTTACTCGAGAGCGAACCAAGAGACCCAGTACTTC
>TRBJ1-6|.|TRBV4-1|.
CASSLGSADWAPLHF
TGCGCCAGCAGCCTCGGGAGTGCAGATTGGGCACCCCTCCACTTT
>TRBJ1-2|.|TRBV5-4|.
CASSRRGGGLDYGYTF
TGTGCCAGCAGCCGCCGTGGGGGGGGACTTGACTATGGCTACACCTTC
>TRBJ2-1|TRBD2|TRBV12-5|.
CASGPGLAGSNEQFF
TGTGCTAGTGGTCCGGGACTAGCGGGTTCCAATGAGCAGTTCTTC
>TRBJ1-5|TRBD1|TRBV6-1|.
CASSEEDRAYNQPQHF
TGTGCCAGCAGTGAAGAAGACAGGGCCTACAATCAGCCCCAGCATTTT
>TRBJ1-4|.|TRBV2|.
CASREGIGTNEKLFF
TGTGCCAGCAGGGAGGGTATAGGGACTAATGAAAAACTGTTTTTT
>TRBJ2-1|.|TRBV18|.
CASSETTGNEQFF
TGTGCCAGCTCAGAGACGACGGGGAATGAGCAGTTCTTC
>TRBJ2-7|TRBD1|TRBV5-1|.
CASSWKRDSLSYEQYF
TGCGCCAGCAGCTGGAAACGGGACAGCCTCTCCTACGAGCAGTACTTC
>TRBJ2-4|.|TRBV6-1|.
CASSEGAKPSIQYF
TGTGCCAGCAGTGAGGGGGCGAAACCGAGCATTCAGTACTTC
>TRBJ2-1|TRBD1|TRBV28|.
CASSFRQGARGYEQFF
TGTGCCAGCAGTTTCAGGCAGGGGGCTCGTGGCTATGAGCAGTTCTTC
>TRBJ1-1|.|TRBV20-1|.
CSASITEAFF
TGCAGTGCTAGTATAACTGAAGCTTTCTTT
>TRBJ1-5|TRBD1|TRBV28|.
CASSWDRGNSNQPQHF
TGTGCCAGCAGTTGGGACAGGGGTAATAGCAATCAGCCCCAGCATTTT
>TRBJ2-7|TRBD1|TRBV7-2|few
CASSLTGTGSYEQYF
TGTGCCAGCAGCCTAACCGGGACAGGGTCCTACGAGCAGTACTTC
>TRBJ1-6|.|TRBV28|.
CASSPGFSNSPLHF
TGTGCCAGCAGTCCAGGATTCTCCAATTCACCCCTCCACTTT
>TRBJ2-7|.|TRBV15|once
CATSRSSDTPYEQYF
TGTGCCACCAGCAGATCCTCGGACACGCCCTACGAGCAGTACTTC